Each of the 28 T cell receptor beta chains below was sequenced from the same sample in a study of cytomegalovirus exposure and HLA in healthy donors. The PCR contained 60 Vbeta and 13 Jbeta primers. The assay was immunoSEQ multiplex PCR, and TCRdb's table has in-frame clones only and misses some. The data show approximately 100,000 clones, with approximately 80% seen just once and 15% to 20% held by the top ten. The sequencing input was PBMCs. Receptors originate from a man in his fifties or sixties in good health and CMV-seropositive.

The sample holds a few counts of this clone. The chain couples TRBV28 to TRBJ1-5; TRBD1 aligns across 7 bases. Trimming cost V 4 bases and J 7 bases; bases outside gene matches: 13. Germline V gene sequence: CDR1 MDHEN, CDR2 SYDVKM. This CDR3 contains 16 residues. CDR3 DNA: TGTGCCAGCAGTTCTTGGCAAGGGGGCGCAGGGCAGCCCCAGCATTTT. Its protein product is CASSSWQGGAGQPQHF.

The chain's CDR3 is CASSLDSGGAGTGELFF. Here the CDR3 DNA reads TGTGCCAGCAGCTTAGATAGCGGGGGGGCAGGAACCGGGGAGCTGTTTTTT. The chain employs TRBV7-2 and TRBJ2-2; 11 bases match TRBD2. The CDR3 sequence is 17 residues long. V was pared by 1 base and J by 5 bases, with 6 bases of the junction left unmatched. Germline values: CDR1 SGHTA, CDR2 FQGNSA.

CDR3 nucleotide sequence: TGTGCCAGCAGTAAACAGGTCCACAAGCAGTACTTC. Translated, it gives CASSKQVHKQYF. The V call is TRBV6-6, the J call TRBJ2-7, with a tentative D call TRBD1 (5 bases). Germline V gene data show CDR1 as MNHNY and CDR2 as SVGAGI (reference sequence). CDR3 length: 12 residues. Deletions cut 5 bases from V and 8 bases from J, with 13 bases between.

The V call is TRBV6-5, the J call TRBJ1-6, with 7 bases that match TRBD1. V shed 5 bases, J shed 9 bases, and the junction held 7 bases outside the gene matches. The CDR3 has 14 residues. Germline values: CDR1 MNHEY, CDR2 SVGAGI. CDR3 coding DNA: TGTGCCAGCAGTAACGGACAGGTTGGTTCACCCCTCCACTTT. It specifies CASSNGQVGSPLHF.

DNA for the CDR3: TGTGCCAGTAGTTACTGGGGCGCCACCGGGGAGCTGTTTTTT. Translating gives CASSYWGATGELFF. This chain joins TRBV19 and TRBJ2-2, with a possible D match to TRBD1 (5 bases). V lost 5 bases to trimming and J lost 4 bases, with 11 bases between them. Germline V gives CDR1 LNHDA, CDR2 SQIVND (reference sequence). This CDR3 contains 14 residues. The full variable domain, rest sourced from reference TRBV19 and TRBJ2-2, is DGGITQSPKYLFRKEGQNVTLSCEQNLNHDAMYWYRQDPGQGLRLIYYSQIVNDFQKGDIAEGYSVSREKKESFPLTVTSAQKNPTAFYLCASSYWGATGELFFGEGSRLTVL.

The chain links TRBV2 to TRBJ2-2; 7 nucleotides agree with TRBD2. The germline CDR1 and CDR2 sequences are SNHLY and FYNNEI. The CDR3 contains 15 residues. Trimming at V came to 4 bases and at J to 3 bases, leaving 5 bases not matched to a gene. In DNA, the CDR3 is TGTGCCAGCAGTGTGTGGGGGGGGGACACCGGGGAGCTGTTTTTT. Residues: CASSVWGGDTGELFF.

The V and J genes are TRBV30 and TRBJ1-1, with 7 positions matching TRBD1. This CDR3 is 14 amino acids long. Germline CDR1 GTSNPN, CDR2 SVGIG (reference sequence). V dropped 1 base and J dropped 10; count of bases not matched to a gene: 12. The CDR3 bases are TGTGCCTGGAGTGCCCCGGGACAGTCGACGGCAGCTTTCTTT. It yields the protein CAWSAPGQSTAAFF.

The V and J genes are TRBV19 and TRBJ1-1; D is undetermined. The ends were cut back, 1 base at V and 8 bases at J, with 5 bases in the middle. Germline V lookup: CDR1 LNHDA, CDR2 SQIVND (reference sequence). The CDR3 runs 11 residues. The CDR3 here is CASSIGAEAFF. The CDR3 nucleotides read TGTGCCAGTAGTATAGGGGCCGAAGCTTTCTTT.

CDR3 protein: CASRMDREVGGYTF. The CDR3 DNA reads as TGTGCCAGCAGGATGGACAGGGAGGTCGGTGGCTACACCTTC. The V and J genes are TRBV2 and TRBJ1-2; TRBD1 agrees at 8 bases. The germline V gene has CDR1 SNHLY and CDR2 FYNNEI. The J segment lost 7 bases and the V segment lost 6 bases, leaving 10 bases of the junction unmatched. There are 14 residues in the CDR3.

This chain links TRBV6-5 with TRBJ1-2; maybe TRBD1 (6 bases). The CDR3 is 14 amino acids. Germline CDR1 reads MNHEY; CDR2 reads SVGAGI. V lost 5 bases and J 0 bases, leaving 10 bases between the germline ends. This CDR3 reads CASSPQGANYGYTF. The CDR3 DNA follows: TGTGCCAGCAGTCCACAGGGAGCTAACTATGGCTACACCTTC.

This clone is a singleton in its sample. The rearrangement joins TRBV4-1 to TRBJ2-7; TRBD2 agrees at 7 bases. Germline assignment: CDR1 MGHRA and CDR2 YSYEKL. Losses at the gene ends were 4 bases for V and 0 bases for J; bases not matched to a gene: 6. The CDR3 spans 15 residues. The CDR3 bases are TGCGCCAGCAGCCTTGCCCGGGACTACTCCTACGAGCAGTACTTC. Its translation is CASSLARDYSYEQYF.

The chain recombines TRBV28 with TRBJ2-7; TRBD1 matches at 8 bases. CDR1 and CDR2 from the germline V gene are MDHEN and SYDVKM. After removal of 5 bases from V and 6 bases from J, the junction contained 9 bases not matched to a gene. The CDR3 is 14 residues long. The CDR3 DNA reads TGTGCCAGCAGTCTCAGGACAGGGATGGGCGAGCAGTACTTC. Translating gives CASSLRTGMGEQYF.

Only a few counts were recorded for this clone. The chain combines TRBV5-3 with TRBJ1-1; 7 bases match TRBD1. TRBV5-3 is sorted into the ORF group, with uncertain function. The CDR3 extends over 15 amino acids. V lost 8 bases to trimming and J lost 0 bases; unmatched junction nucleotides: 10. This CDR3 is CASSLQTGLNTEAFF. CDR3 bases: TGTGCCAGCAGCCTCCAGACAGGGTTGAACACTGAAGCTTTCTTT.

CDR3 in amino acids: CASTRQGTYEQYF. As DNA, the CDR3 is TGTGCCAGCACCCGACAGGGCACCTACGAGCAGTACTTC. The rearrangement uses TRBV25-1 and TRBJ2-7; 7 bases line up with TRBD1. V dropped 7 bases and J dropped 2; count of bases not matched to a gene: 5. The CDR3 spans 13 residues. Germline V gene lookup returns CDR1 MGHDK and CDR2 SYGVNS.

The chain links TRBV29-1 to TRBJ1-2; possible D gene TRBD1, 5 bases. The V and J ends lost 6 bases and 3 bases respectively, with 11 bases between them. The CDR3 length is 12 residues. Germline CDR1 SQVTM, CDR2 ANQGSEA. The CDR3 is CSVSPGDYGYTF. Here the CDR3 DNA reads TGCAGCGTATCCCCGGGGGACTATGGCTACACCTTC.

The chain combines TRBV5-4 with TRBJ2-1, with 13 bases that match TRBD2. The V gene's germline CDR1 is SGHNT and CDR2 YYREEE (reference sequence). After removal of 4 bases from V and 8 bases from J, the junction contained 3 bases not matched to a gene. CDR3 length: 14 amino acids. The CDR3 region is CASSGTSGGDEQFF. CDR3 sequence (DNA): TGTGCCAGCAGCGGAACTAGCGGGGGGGATGAGCAGTTCTTC.

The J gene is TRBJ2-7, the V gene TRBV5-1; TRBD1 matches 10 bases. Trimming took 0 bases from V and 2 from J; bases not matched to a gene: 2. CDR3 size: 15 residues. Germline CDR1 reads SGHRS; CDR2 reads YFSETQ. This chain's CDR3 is CASSLETGGPYEQYF. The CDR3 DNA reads TGCGCCAGCAGCTTGGAGACAGGGGGCCCCTACGAGCAGTACTTC.

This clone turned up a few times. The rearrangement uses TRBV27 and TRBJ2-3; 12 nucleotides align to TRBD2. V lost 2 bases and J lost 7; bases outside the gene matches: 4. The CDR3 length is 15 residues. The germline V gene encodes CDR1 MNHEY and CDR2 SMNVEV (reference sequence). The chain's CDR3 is CASSLGLAGGNTQYF. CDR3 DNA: TGTGCCAGCAGTTTAGGTCTAGCGGGGGGGAATACGCAGTATTTT.

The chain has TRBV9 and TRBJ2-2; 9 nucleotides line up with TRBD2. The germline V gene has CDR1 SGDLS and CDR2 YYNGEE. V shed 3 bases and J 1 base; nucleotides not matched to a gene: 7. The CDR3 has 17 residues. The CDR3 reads CASSAPRGGRNTGELFF. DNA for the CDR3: TGTGCCAGCAGCGCCCCGCGGGGGGGCCGGAACACCGGGGAGCTGTTTTTT.

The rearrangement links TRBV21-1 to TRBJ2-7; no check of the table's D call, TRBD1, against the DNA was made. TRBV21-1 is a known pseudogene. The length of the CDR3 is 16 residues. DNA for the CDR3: TGTGCCAGCAGCAAAGGGGTATTCAGGGTGCTGGACGAGCAGTACTTC. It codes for CASSKGVFRVLDEQYF.

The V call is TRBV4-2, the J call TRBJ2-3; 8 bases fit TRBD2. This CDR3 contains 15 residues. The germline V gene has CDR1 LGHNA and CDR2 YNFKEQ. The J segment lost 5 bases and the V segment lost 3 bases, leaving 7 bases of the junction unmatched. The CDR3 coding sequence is TGTGCCAGCAGCCAGCTCCCGGGGGGGAAAGATACGCAGTATTTT. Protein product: CASSQLPGGKDTQYF.

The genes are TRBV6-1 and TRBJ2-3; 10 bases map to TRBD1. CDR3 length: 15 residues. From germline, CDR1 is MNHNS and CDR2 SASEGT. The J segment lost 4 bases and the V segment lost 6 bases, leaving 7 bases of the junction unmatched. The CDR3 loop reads CASRPDRGRADTQYF. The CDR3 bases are TGTGCCAGCAGACCAGACAGGGGGCGTGCAGATACGCAGTATTTT.

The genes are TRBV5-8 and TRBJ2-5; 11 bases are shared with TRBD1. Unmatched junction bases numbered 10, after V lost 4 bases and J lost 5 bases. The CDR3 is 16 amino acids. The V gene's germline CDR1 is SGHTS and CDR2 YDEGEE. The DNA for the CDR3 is TGTGCCAGCAGCCCAGGGGACAGGGGGAAATTGGAGACCCAGTACTTC. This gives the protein CASSPGDRGKLETQYF.

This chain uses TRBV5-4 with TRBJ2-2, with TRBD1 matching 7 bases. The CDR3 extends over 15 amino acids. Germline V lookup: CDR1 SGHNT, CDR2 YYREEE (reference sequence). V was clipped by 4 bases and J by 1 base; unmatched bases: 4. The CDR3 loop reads CASSPRQGNTGELFF. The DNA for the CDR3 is TGTGCCAGCAGCCCCCGACAGGGGAACACCGGGGAGCTGTTTTTT. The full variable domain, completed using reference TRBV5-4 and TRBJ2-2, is ETGVTQSPTHLIKTRGQQVTLRCSSQSGHNTVSWYQQALGQGPQFIFQYYREEENGRGNFPPRFSGLQFPNYSSELNVNALELDDSALYLCASSPRQGNTGELFFGEGSRLTVL.

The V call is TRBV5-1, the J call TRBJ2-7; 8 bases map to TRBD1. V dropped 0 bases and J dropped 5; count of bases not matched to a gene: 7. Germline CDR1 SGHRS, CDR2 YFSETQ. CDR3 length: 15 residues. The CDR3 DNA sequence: TGCGCCAGCAGCTTGGGGCACGGACAGGGCAACGAGCAGTACTTC. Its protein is CASSLGHGQGNEQYF.

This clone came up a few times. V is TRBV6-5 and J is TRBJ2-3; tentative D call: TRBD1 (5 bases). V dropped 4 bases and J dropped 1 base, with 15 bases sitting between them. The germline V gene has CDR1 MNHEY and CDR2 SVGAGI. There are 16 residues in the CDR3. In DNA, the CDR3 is TGTGCCAGCAGTTTAGCCCGACAGTTCGGCACAGATACGCAGTATTTT. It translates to CASSLARQFGTDTQYF.

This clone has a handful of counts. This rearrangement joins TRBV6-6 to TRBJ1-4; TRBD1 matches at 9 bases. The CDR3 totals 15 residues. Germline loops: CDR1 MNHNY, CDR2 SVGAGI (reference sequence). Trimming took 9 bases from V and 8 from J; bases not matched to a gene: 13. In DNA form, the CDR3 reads TGTGCCAGTGCCGCTACGACAGGGGGGGCGGAAAAACTGTTTTTT. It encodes CASAATTGGAEKLFF.

The CDR3 DNA follows: TGTGCCAGCAGTTTAACAGGGTCCCCCGGAGAGCAGTACTTC. Encoded protein: CASSLTGSPGEQYF. The chain employs TRBV13 and TRBJ2-7; D is possibly TRBD1 (6 bases). CDR1 and CDR2 (germline): PRHDT, FYEKMQ (reference sequence). V dropped 6 bases and J dropped 7 bases, with 19 bases sitting between them. CDR3 size: 14 residues.